One and the same sample provided the 5 T cell receptor beta chains below, sequenced in a study of cytomegalovirus exposure and HLA in healthy donors. Both 60 Vbeta primers and 13 Jbeta primers went into the PCR. The assay was immunoSEQ multiplex PCR, and TCRdb's table has in-frame clones only and misses some. The sample holds about 170,000 clones, around 77% seen once. Sequencing input: PBMCs. The receptors shown here come from a woman in her 30s in good health and CMV-seropositive.

The V call is TRBV5-1, the J call TRBJ1-2, with 11 positions matching TRBD1. The germline V gene encodes CDR1 SGHRS and CDR2 YFSETQ. This CDR3 is 16 amino acids long. The junction had 9 bases not matched to a gene; V was cut back by 4 bases and J by 4 bases. Written as DNA, the CDR3 is TGCGCCAGCAGCGGTAGGACAGGGGGCGACGTCTATGGCTACACCTTC. Translated: CASSGRTGGDVYGYTF.

The chain employs TRBV29-1 and TRBJ2-6, with D hard to call. The V end was cut by 7 bases, the J end by 4 bases, with 8 bases between. CDR1 is SQVTM and CDR2 is ANQGSEA in the germline V gene. There are 12 residues in the CDR3. CDR3 residues: CSAGIGANVLTF. DNA of the CDR3: TGCAGCGCAGGTATCGGGGCCAACGTCCTGACTTTC. The full variable domain, with the rest looked up from reference TRBV29-1 and TRBJ2-6, is SAVISQKPSRDICQRGTSLTIQCQVDSQVTMMFWYRQQPGQSLTLIATANQGSEATYESGFVIDKFPISRPNLTFSTLTVSNMSPEDSSIYLCSAGIGANVLTFGAGSRLTVL.

This sequence joins TRBV9 and TRBJ2-7; D may be TRBD2 (5 bases). The germline V and J ends were trimmed by 0 bases and 3 bases, with 7 bases remaining between them. Germline CDR1 and CDR2: SGDLS and YYNGEE. The CDR3 has 13 amino acids. The DNA for the CDR3 is TGTGCCAGCAGCGTAGATCGGGGCTACGAGCAGTACTTC. It codes for CASSVDRGYEQYF.

This chain uses TRBV30 with TRBJ1-3, with D perhaps TRBD1 (5 bases). The V end was cut by 7 bases, the J end by 1 base, with 14 bases between. This CDR3 contains 14 residues. Germline V gene data show CDR1 as GTSNPN and CDR2 as SVGIG (reference sequence). Written as DNA, the CDR3 is TGTGCCTCCCCCTCGGGGGTTTCTGGAAACACCATATATTTT. Its protein is CASPSGVSGNTIYF.

The chain recombines TRBV27 with TRBJ2-7; 8 nucleotides agree with TRBD1. The CDR3 extends over 16 amino acids. V was clipped by 3 bases and J by 8 bases; unmatched bases: 15. CDR1 and CDR2 from the germline V gene are MNHEY and SMNVEV (reference sequence). As DNA, the CDR3 is TGTGCCAGCAGTTTCTTCCAGGGGGCCCTGGAACTCAAGCAGTACTTC. Its protein is CASSFFQGALELKQYF.